The next 16 T cell receptor beta chains were all read from a single sample in a study of T cells expressing NK-cell markers. One entry per CDR3 protein, without DNA, is what TCRdb gives after re-calling the 5' RACE reads. This sample's table reports over 350,000 distinct CDR3 sequences. Sequencing input: blood T cells: a sorted CD56 or NKG2C T cell subset, CD4+ or CD8+ T cells, or bulk PBMC T cells (not recorded which). The origin of the receptors is a woman in her forties or fifties in good health.

V usage is TRBV11-2 and J usage is TRBJ1-2. Germline CDR1 and CDR2: SGHAT and FQNNGV. CDR3 length equals 16 residues. The CDR3 loop reads CASSPGPAEVNYGYTF.

The V and J genes are TRBV4-1 and TRBJ2-7; TCRdb selects TRBD2, and the lack of DNA leaves this call unchecked. This CDR3 contains 15 residues. Germline assignment: CDR1 MGHRA and CDR2 YSYEKL. CDR3 region: CASSLASVGAHEQYF.

V is TRBV10-3 and J is TRBJ2-4; absent DNA, TCRdb's TRBD1 call cannot be checked. Germline V lookup: CDR1 ENHRY, CDR2 SYGVKD. The CDR3 has 19 amino acids. The CDR3 sequence is CAISESSRGLTIAKNIQYF.

V and J are TRBV5-1 and TRBJ2-3; TCRdb selects TRBD2, and the lack of DNA leaves this call unchecked. The CDR3 totals 13 residues. CDR1 SGHRS and CDR2 YFSETQ come from the germline V gene. Here the CDR3 reads CASSQIAGDTQYF.

The chain combines TRBV10-3 with TRBJ2-3; TCRdb names TRBD2, which stays unverified in the absence of DNA. Germline assignment: CDR1 ENHRY and CDR2 SYGVKD. This CDR3 contains 20 residues. The CDR3 protein is CAISEPTPLAGDPPTDTQYF.

The chain employs TRBV18 and TRBJ2-3; without DNA, the TCRdb call of TRBD1 cannot be checked. The germline V gene has CDR1 KGHSH and CDR2 LQKENI. The CDR3 runs to 15 residues. Here the CDR3 reads CASSGRSGRTDTQYF.

The chain is built from TRBV6-6 and TRBJ2-7; the TCRdb call, TRBD1, lacks DNA for checking. Looked up from germline, CDR1 is MNHNY and CDR2 is SVGAGI (reference sequence). CDR3 length: 14 residues. CDR3 in amino acids: CASAGTQSSYEQYF.

The chain employs TRBV2 and TRBJ1-5; TCRdb gives TRBD1 as the D gene, but with no DNA this cannot be confirmed. CDR1 SNHLY and CDR2 FYNNEI come from the germline V gene. CDR3 length: 19 residues. CDR3 protein: CASSEVGLGGRRSRQPQHF.

The chain uses TRBV24-1 and TRBJ1-4; as DNA is missing, the TRBD1 call by TCRdb cannot be tested. CDR3 length: 15 residues. CDR1 is KGHDR and CDR2 is SFDVKD in the germline V gene. CDR3 sequence: CATSETGTEHEKLFF.

The chain uses TRBV7-6 and TRBJ2-7; TCRdb's D call, TRBD1, is unchecked because there is no DNA. Germline V CDR1 and CDR2: SGHVS, FNYEAQ. This CDR3 spans 16 amino acids. CDR3 protein: CASSLRGVAGGPEQYF.

The rearrangement uses TRBV5-1 and TRBJ2-3. Germline V CDR1 and CDR2: SGHRS, YFSETQ. The CDR3 sequence is 14 residues long. CDR3 sequence: CASSRSYHTDTQYF. The full variable domain, its missing parts supplied by reference TRBV5-1 and TRBJ2-3, is KAGVTQTPRYLIKTRGQQVTLSCSPISGHRSVSWYQQTPGQGLQFLFEYFSETQRNKGNFPGRFSGRQFSNSRSEMNVSTLELGDSALYLCASSRSYHTDTQYFGPGTRLTVL.

The chain has TRBV29-1 and TRBJ1-3; without DNA, the TCRdb call of TRBD1 cannot be checked. The CDR3 consists of 15 residues. Germline V gene lookup returns CDR1 SQVTM and CDR2 ANQGSEA. This CDR3 reads CSVMRPLSSGNTIYF.

The rearrangement joins TRBV20-1 to TRBJ1-5; TCRdb names TRBD1, which stays unverified in the absence of DNA. Germline values: CDR1 DFQATT, CDR2 SNEGSKA (reference sequence). There are 14 residues in the CDR3. The CDR3 region is CSAIPGESNQPQHF.

The CDR3 loop is CASSQTGTPPGNTIYF. This chain uses TRBV5-1 with TRBJ1-3; the D call from TCRdb, TRBD1, cannot be confirmed without DNA. Germline V gene sequence: CDR1 SGHRS, CDR2 YFSETQ. The CDR3 totals 16 residues.

The V call is TRBV29-1, the J call TRBJ1-1; TCRdb gives TRBD1 as the D gene, but with no DNA this cannot be confirmed. Germline lookup yields CDR1 SQVTM and CDR2 ANQGSEA. The CDR3 spans 12 residues. This chain's CDR3 is CSVPGTPTEAFF. Combining the CDR3 with reference TRBV29-1 and TRBJ1-1 gives the whole variable domain SAVISQKPSRDICQRGTSLTIQCQVDSQVTMMFWYRQQPGQSLTLIATANQGSEATYESGFVIDKFPISRPNLTFSTLTVSNMSPEDSSIYLCSVPGTPTEAFFGQGTRLTVV.

This sequence joins TRBV7-8 and TRBJ2-2; TCRdb outputs TRBD1, but without DNA this stays unchecked. CDR1 is SGHVS and CDR2 is FQNEAQ in the germline V gene. The CDR3 totals 17 residues. The CDR3 spells CASSLYVRGGDTGELFF.